These T cell receptor beta chains were read from a single sample in a study of blood T cell repertoires in COVID-19. TCRdb's copy holds only in-frame clones and misses some; the assay was immunoSEQ multiplex PCR. The sample records hundreds of thousands of clones, 80% to 90% being singletons. Sequenced sample: peripheral blood. These receptors were taken from a man aged 25 to 45 with active or convalescent COVID-19. The CDR3 runs from the conserved cysteine through the conserved F or W. The order of the fields is clone size, J gene, V gene, D gene, CDR3 protein, CDR3 DNA. The D gene is left open where the match is weak. A row's size may be missing; if present it is once, few, many or a size class.

clone_size: once
j_call: TRBJ2-7
v_call: TRBV5-1
d_call: TRBD1
cdr3_aa: CASSTPTGTYEQYF
cdr3_nt: TGCGCCAGCAGCACTCCGACAGGGACCTACGAGCAGTACTTC

clone_size: .
j_call: TRBJ2-1
v_call: TRBV5-4
d_call: .
cdr3_aa: CASSSLSSSYNEQFF
cdr3_nt: TGTGCCAGCAGCTCTCTTTCCAGCTCCTACAATGAGCAGTTCTTC

clone_size: once
j_call: TRBJ2-3
v_call: TRBV3-1/TRBV3-2
d_call: .
cdr3_aa: CASSHPGIAADTQYF
cdr3_nt: TGTGCCAGCAGCCACCCAGGGATTGCGGCAGATACGCAGTATTTT

clone_size: .
j_call: TRBJ2-7
v_call: TRBV28
d_call: .
cdr3_aa: CASRTRGSIEQYF
cdr3_nt: TGTGCCAGCAGGACTAGAGGCAGTATCGAGCAGTACTTC

clone_size: .
j_call: TRBJ1-6
v_call: TRBV7-9
d_call: .
cdr3_aa: CASSQSRTPNSPLHF
cdr3_nt: TGTGCCAGCAGCCAGTCGCGGACACCGAATTCACCCCTCCACTTT

clone_size: .
j_call: TRBJ2-7
v_call: TRBV5-1
d_call: .
cdr3_aa: CASSLGLPDYEQYF
cdr3_nt: TGCGCCAGCAGCTTGGGACTACCCGACTACGAGCAGTACTTC

clone_size: once
j_call: TRBJ2-3
v_call: TRBV6-1
d_call: TRBD1
cdr3_aa: CASSEGTGYTDTQYF
cdr3_nt: TGTGCCAGCAGTGAGGGGACAGGGTACACAGATACGCAGTATTTT

clone_size: .
j_call: TRBJ1-5
v_call: TRBV28
d_call: TRBD1
cdr3_aa: CASSPMTGSQPQHF
cdr3_nt: TGTGCCAGCAGTCCTATGACAGGGAGTCAGCCCCAGCATTTT

clone_size: .
j_call: TRBJ2-1
v_call: TRBV28
d_call: TRBD2
cdr3_aa: CASSPGTSGIDNEQFF
cdr3_nt: TGTGCCAGCAGTCCAGGGACTAGCGGGATAGACAATGAGCAGTTCTTC

clone_size: once
j_call: TRBJ1-1
v_call: TRBV4-3
d_call: TRBD1
cdr3_aa: CASSQEIGDRGGGQAFF
cdr3_nt: TGCGCCAGCAGCCAAGAGATAGGGGACAGGGGTGGGGGTCAGGCTTTCTTT

clone_size: few
j_call: TRBJ2-5
v_call: TRBV11-2
d_call: TRBD1
cdr3_aa: CASSFGQVLQETQYF
cdr3_nt: TGTGCCAGCAGCTTCGGACAGGTTCTCCAAGAGACCCAGTACTTC

clone_size: .
j_call: TRBJ2-7
v_call: TRBV7-2
d_call: TRBD2
cdr3_aa: CASSLAASGIYEQYF
cdr3_nt: TGTGCCAGCAGCTTAGCGGCTAGCGGGATCTACGAGCAGTACTTC

clone_size: .
j_call: TRBJ2-7
v_call: TRBV6-4
d_call: .
cdr3_aa: CASSDSQRKTYEQYF
cdr3_nt: TGTGCCAGCAGTGACTCACAGCGGAAAACCTACGAGCAGTACTTC

clone_size: .
j_call: TRBJ1-3
v_call: TRBV9
d_call: .
cdr3_aa: CASSGEGWGRTGNTIYF
cdr3_nt: TGTGCCAGCAGCGGTGAGGGATGGGGGCGGACTGGAAACACCATATATTTT

clone_size: few
j_call: TRBJ2-2
v_call: TRBV30
d_call: .
cdr3_aa: CAWSSAPGELFF
cdr3_nt: TGTGCCTGGAGCTCTGCGCCCGGGGAGCTGTTTTTT

clone_size: .
j_call: TRBJ2-2
v_call: TRBV27
d_call: TRBD2
cdr3_aa: CASSLRGDAGELFF
cdr3_nt: TGTGCCAGCAGTTTACGGGGGGACGCCGGGGAGCTGTTTTTT

clone_size: .
j_call: TRBJ2-7
v_call: TRBV18
d_call: TRBD1
cdr3_aa: CASSKDRGTYEQYF
cdr3_nt: TGTGCCAGCTCGAAGGACAGGGGAACCTACGAGCAGTACTTC

clone_size: .
j_call: TRBJ1-1
v_call: TRBV19
d_call: .
cdr3_aa: CASSGGARGAAEAFF
cdr3_nt: TGTGCCAGTAGTGGAGGGGCGCGGGGAGCGGCTGAAGCTTTCTTT

clone_size: .
j_call: TRBJ2-7
v_call: TRBV5-4
d_call: TRBD1
cdr3_aa: CASSRSGQGAHEQYF
cdr3_nt: TGTGCCAGCAGCCGCTCGGGACAGGGGGCCCACGAGCAGTACTTC

clone_size: .
j_call: TRBJ2-2
v_call: TRBV3-1/TRBV3-2
d_call: TRBD2
cdr3_aa: CASSQLLAGPNTGELFF
cdr3_nt: TGTGCCAGCAGCCAACTACTAGCGGGACCTAACACCGGGGAGCTGTTTTTT

clone_size: .
j_call: TRBJ2-1
v_call: TRBV19
d_call: .
cdr3_aa: CASSPVDEYSYNEQFF
cdr3_nt: TGTGCCAGTAGTCCGGTCGATGAGTACTCCTACAATGAGCAGTTCTTC

clone_size: .
j_call: TRBJ1-4
v_call: TRBV5-6
d_call: .
cdr3_aa: CASSPRRRANEKLFF
cdr3_nt: TGTGCCAGCAGCCCGAGGAGGAGGGCTAATGAAAAACTGTTTTTT

clone_size: .
j_call: TRBJ2-2
v_call: TRBV11-2
d_call: TRBD2
cdr3_aa: CASSELAGWVGELFF
cdr3_nt: TGTGCCAGCAGCGAGCTAGCGGGTTGGGTCGGGGAGCTGTTTTTT

clone_size: .
j_call: TRBJ2-5
v_call: TRBV9
d_call: TRBD1
cdr3_aa: CASSVRGLETQYF
cdr3_nt: TGTGCCAGCAGCGTCAGGGGGCTAGAGACCCAGTACTTC